This TCR beta chain was observed in a study of graft-versus-host responses after intestinal transplantation. On the study more broadly: Each transplant was multivisceral, liver-intestinal, or isolated intestinal. Recipients were all induced with anti-thymocyte globulin, then given tacrolimus and steroids for approximately 3 years. Whole-study findings and limits: Among recipient marrow samples, GvH clones were found; some appeared first in ileum or blood. The highest levels of circulating GvH clones went along with early declines in HvG clones after transplant.

Intraepithelial and lamina propria lymphocytes were isolated from graft specimens. The table came from immunoSEQ multiplex PCR; TCRdb's copy has only in-frame clones and leaves some out. The sample contains about 8,900 clones, 65% to 80% of which appear only once. Note on this clone: Antigen specificity is unknown.

The sequence derives from a human patient who received an intestinal transplant, so some T cells may come from the graft donor. Sequenced here: ileum tissue, sampled around 440 days after transplant.

CDR3 DNA: TGTGCCAGCAGCGAGAGATTTAAAAGGGACAATGAGCAGTTCTTC. It codes for CASSERFKRDNEQFF. This chain uses TRBV9 with TRBJ2-1; no definite D call. Trimming pared 3 bases from V and 5 bases from J, leaving 15 bases between. Germline CDR1 is SGDLS and CDR2 is YYNGEE. The CDR3 is 15 residues long.